This paragraph covers one TCR beta chain sequence. No cognate antigen has been identified for it. No base quality information exists; no much larger clone differs at one position. Enrolling through a virtual design, the prospective study's participants ranged in age from roughly 18 to 95 years and lived across roughly 24 United States geographic areas. Cohort assignment in the prospective study relied on participant-reported clinical history from a screening survey and a study questionnaire. ImmuneRACE Cohort 3 recovered participants were defined by two consecutive negative NP/OP PCR tests, healthcare professional clearance, or symptom resolution. In the prospective study, mobile phlebotomists collected whole blood, serum and a nasopharyngeal or oropharyngeal swab from each participant. Additional blood draws and questionnaires over a 2-month period could optionally be provided by prospective study participants. Before DNA extraction, prospective study blood samples were shipped either frozen or at room temperature.

TCRbeta CDR3 regions were amplified from genomic DNA using the immunoSEQ Assay, a bias-controlled multiplex PCR. The authors' analysis ran thus. The number of nucleated cells in each sample was estimated by amplification of reference gene primers within the assay. To quantify the absolute abundance of each unique TCRbeta CDR3 rearrangement, sequence reads were collapsed and filtered. For each sample, productive Simpson clonality was calculated by taking the square root of Simpson's diversity index across productive rearrangements. TCRdb stores this immuneACCESS table with in-frame sequences only. Part of the clones is absent; in the studies checked, under half of the shortfall reflects unresolved V genes, and no reason is known for the rest. That table gives V, J and clone size, and the DNA gave D and trimming. This sample lists roughly 300,000 clones; more than 85% were detected once. The ten top clones hold over 0.8% of the sample.

This specimen comes from a study of blood T cell repertoires in COVID-19 (dated by TCRdb to 2018 to 2021). Background on the whole study: The collaborator samples originated in the United States, Italy and Spain and spanned the acute and convalescent phases of COVID-19. The material from the prospective study consisted of cDNA or gDNA derived from T cells, B-cell-depleted T cells, or PBMCs. Deeply sampled blood TCRbeta repertoires from subjects exposed to, actively infected with, or recovered from COVID-19 were included in the dataset. The repertoires were made available in a free public database intended to serve as a resource for research on the immune response to SARS-CoV-2. The samples were drawn from the first 160 participants of the ongoing ImmuneRACE study and from 1,254 subjects provided by 6 global collaborators. A de-identified subject ID, COVID-19 status, age in years and sex were almost always included in the sample metadata. Where available, HLA class I and class II types were obtained from metadata supplied by the sample provider rather than from assay-based typing.

The germline V gene supplies CDR1 SGDLS and CDR2 YYNGEE. The CDR3, from cysteine to phenylalanine, totals 14 residues. The CDR3 DNA has 42 bases and is translated from base 1. Between the V and J ends, shortened by 0 bases and 8 bases respectively, the junction contains 14 bases. Here is what the overall study found, with its caveats: How much clinical and demographic metadata was included differed by source and by participant, and the metadata was provided uncurated.

The sequence derives from a woman in her twenties or thirties who had recovered from COVID-19. The sequencing input was PBMCs or T cells enriched from blood (not recorded which). The chain is assembled from TRBV9 and TRBJ1-2; TRBD1 is perhaps the D gene, given 5 matching bases. The CDR3 region reads CASSVGVGAEGYTF. The nucleotides are TGTGCCAGCAGCGTAGGCGTAGGGGCGGAGGGCTACACCTTC.